This is a list of T cell receptor beta chains from one sample in a study of identical twins. MiXCR, run by TCRdb on the 5' RACE reads, gives a single entry per CDR3 protein. The sample has 1.5 million to 2 million distinct CDR3 sequences, 25% to 35% seen once; the top ten hold around 0.25%. The sample taken for sequencing was cord blood. The receptors come from a newborn girl in good health. CDR3s include the opening cysteine and the closing phenylalanine or tryptophan. The D gene is left open where the match is weak. Some rows mark clone size as missing; the rest say once, few, many or name a class of expanded clone.

V gene,D gene,J gene,clone size,CDR3 DNA,CDR3 protein
TRBV6-6,TRBD1,TRBJ1-1,NA,TGTGCCAGCAGCCACCCCGGACAGGGGGACACTGAAGCTTTCTTT,CASSHPGQGDTEAFF
TRBV9,TRBD1,TRBJ2-3,few,TGTGCCAGCAGCGTGACCGGGACAGCTAGCACAGATACGCAGTATTTT,CASSVTGTASTDTQYF
TRBV4-1,TRBD1,TRBJ1-6,NA,TGCGCCAGCAGCCAGGGACAGAGGGGGAATTCACCCCTCCACTTT,CASSQGQRGNSPLHF
TRBV20-1,NA,TRBJ2-1,NA,TGCAGTGCTAGCGGACTCCGTTCCTACAATGAGCAGTTCTTC,CSASGLRSYNEQFF
TRBV3-1,TRBD2,TRBJ2-1,NA,TGTGCCAGCAGCCAAGAAGTACTAGCGGGAGAAGATGAGCAGTTCTTC,CASSQEVLAGEDEQFF
TRBV4-1,NA,TRBJ2-1,NA,TGCGCCAGCAGCCAAACCCTTGGGGAGACCCAGTTCTTC,CASSQTLGETQFF
TRBV5-6,NA,TRBJ2-5,NA,TGTGCCAGCCATGGTTTTTTGCAAGAGACCCAGTACTTC,CASHGFLQETQYF
TRBV29-1,NA,TRBJ2-7,many,TGCAGCGTCCAACGATACGAGCAGTACTTC,CSVQRYEQYF
TRBV10-3,NA,TRBJ1-4,many,TGTGCCATCGGCCCAACTAATGAAAAACTGTTTTTT,CAIGPTNEKLFF
TRBV3-1,NA,TRBJ2-7,NA,TGTGCCAGCAGCCAAGACCGGGTTTCCGAGCAGTACTTC,CASSQDRVSEQYF
TRBV21-1,NA,TRBJ2-4,few,TGTGCCAGCAGCAAAGTAGAAACGACGTGGTACTTC,CASSKVETTWYF
TRBV4-1,NA,TRBJ2-5,NA,TGCGTCAGCAGCCTCGGACAGCAAGAGACCCAGTACTTC,CVSSLGQQETQYF
TRBV12-3/TRBV12-4,TRBD1,TRBJ1-5,NA,TGTGCCAGCAGCCTATACCGGGACAGTAGCAATCAGCCCCAGCATTTT,CASSLYRDSSNQPQHF
TRBV15,NA,TRBJ2-7,NA,TGTGCCACCAGCAGAGATGGGCCCTACGAGCAGTACTTC,CATSRDGPYEQYF
TRBV13,NA,TRBJ1-2,few,TGTGCCAGCAGCTTTAGCGTATCTGGCTACACCTTC,CASSFSVSGYTF
TRBV29-1,NA,TRBJ2-6,NA,TGCAGCGTTGAAGATCCGATGGAGGCGGCCAACGTCCTGACTTTC,CSVEDPMEAANVLTF
TRBV20-1,NA,TRBJ1-6,NA,TGCAGTGCTAGTGACGTGGGGGCGCGGGGATATAATTCACCCCTCCACTTT,CSASDVGARGYNSPLHF
TRBV4-2,TRBD1,TRBJ1-5,NA,TGTGCCAGCAGCCAAGAGTGGGACAGGGGCAATCAGCCCCAGCATTTT,CASSQEWDRGNQPQHF
TRBV11-2,NA,TRBJ2-3,many,TGTGCCAGCAGCTTAGAAGGACTCGTAGATACGCAGTATTTT,CASSLEGLVDTQYF
TRBV14,NA,TRBJ2-7,many,TGTGCCAGCAGCCGATACCGAGACAACTCCTACGAGCAGTACTTC,CASSRYRDNSYEQYF
TRBV2,NA,TRBJ2-4,NA,TGTGCCAGCAGTGCGTGGGTAGCCAAAAACATTCAGTACTTC,CASSAWVAKNIQYF
TRBV5-1,TRBD2,TRBJ2-3,few,TGCGCCAGCAGCACGGGACTAGCGGTTAGCACAGATACGCAGTATTTT,CASSTGLAVSTDTQYF
TRBV29-1,NA,TRBJ1-1,few,TGCAGCGTACAGGGTTTATTTGTGAACACTGAAGCTTTCTTT,CSVQGLFVNTEAFF
TRBV4-1,NA,TRBJ2-6,few,TGCGCCAGCAGCCAAGCCCCTGGGGCCAACGTCCTGACTTTC,CASSQAPGANVLTF
TRBV18,NA,TRBJ1-6,few,TGTGCCAGCTCACCTCGTCCAGGGGATTTCAATTCACCCCTCCACTTT,CASSPRPGDFNSPLHF
TRBV4-1,TRBD2,TRBJ2-5,NA,TGCGCCAGCAGCCAAGAGGGATTCGCGGGGGGGCTTAGTGGCAATGAGCAGTACTTC,CASSQEGFAGGLSGNEQYF
TRBV12-5,TRBD2,TRBJ2-1,NA,TGTGCTAGTGGTTTGGTACTAGCGGGGGGAAACAATGAGCAGTTCTTC,CASGLVLAGGNNEQFF
TRBV27,TRBD1,TRBJ1-6,NA,TGTGCCAGCAGTCTCAAAACAGGGGCCAGGTCACCCCTCCACTTT,CASSLKTGARSPLHF
TRBV20-1,NA,TRBJ1-1,NA,TGCAGTCTCTTGACAGGCTTTTTCATGAACACTGAAGCTTTCTTT,CSLLTGFFMNTEAFF
TRBV30,NA,TRBJ1-2,NA,TGTGCCTGGAGTGTACCAGAAATTAACTATGGCTACACCTTC,CAWSVPEINYGYTF
TRBV7-8,TRBD1,TRBJ2-7,many,TGTGCCAGCAGCGACGACAGGGCCTACGAGCAGTACTTC,CASSDDRAYEQYF
TRBV3-1,NA,TRBJ1-6,few,TGTGCCAGCAGCCAGGGTAGCGCCTATAATTCACCCCTCCACTTT,CASSQGSAYNSPLHF
TRBV27,NA,TRBJ1-2,few,TGTGCCAGCAGGGAAAGGGTTTCCTATGGCTACACCTTC,CASRERVSYGYTF
TRBV9,NA,TRBJ2-7,NA,TGTGCCAGACCCATGGCGGGGGCCCTCTACGAGCAGTACTTC,CARPMAGALYEQYF
TRBV6-2/TRBV6-3,NA,TRBJ1-2,few,TGTGCCAGCAGTTACTGGCGGATGTTCTATGGCTACACCTTC,CASSYWRMFYGYTF
TRBV5-1,NA,TRBJ1-1,NA,TGCGCCAGCAGCCGCCCGACAGGTCCGAACACTGAAGCTTTCTTT,CASSRPTGPNTEAFF
TRBV12-3/TRBV12-4,TRBD2,TRBJ2-7,NA,TGTGCCAGCAGTTTAGCGGGAGGGCCTGAGCAGTACTTC,CASSLAGGPEQYF
TRBV10-3,NA,TRBJ2-3,NA,TGTGCCATCAGTGGGCGTCCAGATACGCAGTATTTT,CAISGRPDTQYF
TRBV11-1,NA,TRBJ2-5,NA,TGTGCCAGCAGCTTAACTAGCCTGCCCCAAGAGACCCAGTACTTC,CASSLTSLPQETQYF
TRBV27,NA,TRBJ2-5,NA,TGTGCCAGCAGTTCAGGGGTAGCGACCCAGTACTTC,CASSSGVATQYF
TRBV10-2,NA,TRBJ1-6,NA,TGCGCCGGCAGTGGCGGGGTTACCTCCTATAATTCACCCCTCCACTTT,CAGSGGVTSYNSPLHF
TRBV7-2,NA,TRBJ2-2,NA,TGTGCCAGCCCTCGACCCCAGGACAGTCCTACCGGGGAGCTGTTTTTT,CASPRPQDSPTGELFF
TRBV5-6,NA,TRBJ2-4,NA,TGTGTCAGCAGCCCGGGGACAGCCAAAAACATTCAGTACTTC,CVSSPGTAKNIQYF
TRBV4-2,NA,TRBJ1-1,many,TGTGCCAGCAGCCAAGCGAAGGGAAGGACTGAAGCTTTCTTT,CASSQAKGRTEAFF
TRBV27,NA,TRBJ2-3,many,TGTGCCAGCAGTTTAGGAGACTCTAGCACAGATACGCAGTATTTT,CASSLGDSSTDTQYF
TRBV4-2,TRBD2,TRBJ2-7,many,TGTGCCAGCAGCCCCCGACTAGCGGAGAGTTACGAGCAGTACTTC,CASSPRLAESYEQYF
TRBV4-2,TRBD2,TRBJ2-3,NA,TGTGCCAGCAGCCAAGACAGGCTAGCGGGAGAAACGGATACGCAGTATTTT,CASSQDRLAGETDTQYF
TRBV2,TRBD2,TRBJ2-2,NA,TGTGCCAGCACCGGACTAGCGGGAGGTGGAACCGGGGAGCTGTTTTTT,CASTGLAGGGTGELFF
TRBV20-1,TRBD2,TRBJ2-3,NA,TGCAGTGCTACCGGCGGGGGGGCCGGCACAGATACGCAGTATTTT,CSATGGGAGTDTQYF
TRBV5-1,NA,TRBJ2-6,NA,TGCGCCAGCAGCTTGAGGGTACCCCAAATTGTCTCTGGGGCCAACGTCCTGACTTTC,CASSLRVPQIVSGANVLTF
TRBV16,TRBD1,TRBJ1-5,few,TGTGCCAGCAGCCAAGAACGAAGGACAGGGGGACCCAATCAGCCCCAGCATTTT,CASSQERRTGGPNQPQHF
TRBV20-1,NA,TRBJ2-4,few,TGCAGTGCTAGCTTAGCGGTGGGGAAGTACTTC,CSASLAVGKYF
TRBV4-1,NA,TRBJ2-1,few,TGCGCCAGCAGCCATAACACCCGGGACGGGAGCTACAATGAGCAGTTCTTC,CASSHNTRDGSYNEQFF
TRBV5-1,NA,TRBJ1-1,NA,TGCGCCAGCAGCTTCGGGGGGCTTGAAGCTTTCTTT,CASSFGGLEAFF
TRBV7-8,NA,TRBJ1-2,few,TGTGCCAGCAGCGGATCCGGGACGGTTGGCTACACCTTC,CASSGSGTVGYTF